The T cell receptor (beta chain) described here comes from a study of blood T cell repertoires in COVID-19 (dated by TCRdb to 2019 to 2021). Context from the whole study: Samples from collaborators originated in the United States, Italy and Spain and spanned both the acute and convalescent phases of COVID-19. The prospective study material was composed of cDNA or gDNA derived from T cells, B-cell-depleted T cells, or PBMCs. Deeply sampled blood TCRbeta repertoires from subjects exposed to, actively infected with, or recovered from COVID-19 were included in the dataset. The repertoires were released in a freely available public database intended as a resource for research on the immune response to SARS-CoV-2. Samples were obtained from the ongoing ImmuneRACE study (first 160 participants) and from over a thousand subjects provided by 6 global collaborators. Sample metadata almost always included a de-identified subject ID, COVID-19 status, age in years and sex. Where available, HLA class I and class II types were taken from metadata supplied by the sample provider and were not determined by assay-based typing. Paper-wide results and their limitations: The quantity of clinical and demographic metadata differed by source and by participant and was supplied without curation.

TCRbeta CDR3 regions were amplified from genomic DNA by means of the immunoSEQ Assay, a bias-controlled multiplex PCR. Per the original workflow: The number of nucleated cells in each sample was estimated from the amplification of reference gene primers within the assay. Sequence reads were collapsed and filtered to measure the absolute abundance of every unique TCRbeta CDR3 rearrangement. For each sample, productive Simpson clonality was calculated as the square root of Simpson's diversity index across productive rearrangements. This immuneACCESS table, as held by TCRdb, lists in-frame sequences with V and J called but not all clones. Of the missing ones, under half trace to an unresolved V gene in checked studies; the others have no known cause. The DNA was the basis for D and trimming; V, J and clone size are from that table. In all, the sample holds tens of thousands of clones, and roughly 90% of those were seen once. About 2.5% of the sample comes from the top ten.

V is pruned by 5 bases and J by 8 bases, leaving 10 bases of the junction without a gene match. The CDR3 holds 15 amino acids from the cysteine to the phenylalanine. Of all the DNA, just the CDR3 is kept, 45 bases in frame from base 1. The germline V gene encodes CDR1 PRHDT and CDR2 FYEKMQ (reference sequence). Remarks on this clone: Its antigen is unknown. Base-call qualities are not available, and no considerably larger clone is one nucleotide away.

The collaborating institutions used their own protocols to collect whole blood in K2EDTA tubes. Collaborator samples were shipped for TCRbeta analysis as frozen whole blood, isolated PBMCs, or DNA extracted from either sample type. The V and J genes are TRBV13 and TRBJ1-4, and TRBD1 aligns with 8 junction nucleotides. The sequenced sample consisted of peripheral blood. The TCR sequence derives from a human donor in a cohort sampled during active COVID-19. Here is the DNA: TGTGCCAGCAGCCTCCGACAGGGGACGAGCGAAAAACTGTTTTTT. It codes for CASSLRQGTSEKLFF.